The 29 T cell receptor beta chains in this list originate from one sample, sequenced in a study of T cells after yellow fever vaccination (dated by TCRdb to 2018 to 2020). The treatment or condition label on this specimen signifies: live attenuated yellow fever vaccine strain. Library prep was done by 5' RACE. Sequencing was performed on an Illumina HiSeq 2500. TCRdb passed the public sequencing reads through fastp at Q25 and MiXCR, retaining productive beta sequences. Rows are unified per CDR3 protein, each entry keeping the most common DNA and genes. Here the sample has just under 600,000 distinct CDR3 sequences; roughly 13% occur a single time. The top ten constitute 11% to 15% of the sample. The sample here was PBMCs, taken on the day of the yellow fever booster vaccination. The receptor source for this set is a man in his thirties or forties who received the YFV17D yellow fever vaccine.

This chain links TRBV6-5 with TRBJ2-5; no definite D call. The ends were cut back, 0 bases at V and 0 bases at J, with 8 bases in the middle. Germline-derived CDR1 and CDR2 are MNHEY and SVGAGI. CDR3 length equals 15 residues. The CDR3 loop reads CASSYSIDDQETQYF. The CDR3 region has the DNA TGTGCCAGCAGTTACTCGATAGACGACCAAGAGACCCAGTACTTC.

The V gene is TRBV19, the J gene TRBJ1-5; D is uncertain. Germline CDR1 is LNHDA and CDR2 is SQIVND (reference sequence). V was trimmed by 8 bases and J by 0 bases, leaving 11 bases between them. This CDR3 contains 14 residues. CDR3 protein: CASSRMYSNQPQHF. The CDR3 DNA is TGTGCCAGTTCCAGGATGTATAGCAATCAGCCCCAGCATTTT.

This clonotype was counted only a few times. This sequence joins TRBV5-5 and TRBJ2-2; perhaps D is TRBD1 or TRBD2 (5 bases each). The length of the CDR3 is 14 residues. Trimming removed 4 bases at V and 6 bases at J, with 13 bases between. Germline values: CDR1 SGHKS, CDR2 YYEKEE (reference sequence). The CDR3 loop reads CASSPGQGPGELFF. DNA of the CDR3: TGTGCCAGCAGCCCGGGGCAGGGCCCCGGGGAGCTGTTTTTT.

This clonotype was recorded at least ten times. The chain uses TRBV7-2 and TRBJ2-3, with D uncertain. Per germline, CDR1 SGHTA and CDR2 FQGNSA. The V and J ends lost 1 base and 1 base respectively, with 0 bases between them. This CDR3 is built from 12 residues. The CDR3 nucleotides read TGTGCCAGCAGCTTAGGCACAGATACGCAGTATTTT. It translates to CASSLGTDTQYF.

This rearrangement joins TRBV20-1 to TRBJ2-1, with D possibly being TRBD2 (6 bases). CDR1 and CDR2 (germline): DFQATT, SNEGSKA (reference sequence). The length of the CDR3 is 13 residues. The V end lost 3 bases, the J end lost 9 bases, and 15 bases lay between the germline ends. The CDR3 here is CSASPLGTPEQFF. The CDR3 nucleotides are TGCAGTGCTAGTCCCCTCGGGACTCCTGAGCAGTTCTTC.

This clonotype was seen more than once but under ten times. CDR3 residues: CASSYLTQGGPQHF. CDR3 DNA sequence: TGTGCCAGCAGTTACCTGACCCAAGGTGGGCCCCAGCATTTT. The V and J genes are TRBV6-2 or TRBV6-3 and TRBJ1-5, with no clear D. In germline, CDR1 is MNHEY, CDR2 SVGEGT. V was shortened by 2 bases and J by 9 bases, with 14 bases between the two germline ends. The CDR3 extends over 14 amino acids.

The V gene is TRBV29-1, the J gene TRBJ2-7, with a possible D match to TRBD1 (6 bases). CDR3 length: 14 amino acids. The V end was cut by 3 bases, the J end by 3 bases, with 15 bases between. Germline-derived CDR1 and CDR2 are SQVTM and ANQGSEA. The CDR3 coding sequence is TGCAGCGTTGAGGGGGCACGGAAGGTCTACGAGCAGTACTTC. Translation gives CSVEGARKVYEQYF.

This clonotype was seen a few times. In nucleotides, the CDR3 is TGCAGTGCTAAAATGGCGGGGGGTAACACCGGGGAGCTGTTTTTT. Protein: CSAKMAGGNTGELFF. The rearrangement uses TRBV20-1 and TRBJ2-2; 8 nucleotides line up with TRBD2. CDR3 length equals 15 residues. Germline trimming cut 4 bases from V and 2 bases from J; bases unmatched to any gene: 6. CDR1 is DFQATT, CDR2 SNEGSKA, per germline (reference sequence).

This clonotype was counted ten times or more. The rearrangement links TRBV6-2 or TRBV6-3 to TRBJ1-1; TRBD1 agrees at 8 bases. The germline V gene encodes CDR1 MNHEY and CDR2 SVGEGT. V shed 6 bases, J shed 4 bases, and the junction held 10 bases outside the gene matches. CDR3 length equals 15 residues. CDR3 DNA sequence: TGTGCCAGCAGGATGGATCGGACAGGGCCCACTGAAGCTTTCTTT. It codes for CASRMDRTGPTEAFF.

The chain combines TRBV7-2 with TRBJ2-2, with TRBD2 as a possible D gene (5 bases). The CDR3 is 15 residues long. V lost 2 bases, J lost 7 bases, and 14 bases lay in between. Germline CDR1 is SGHTA and CDR2 is FQGNSA. The CDR3 reads CASSLREFGFGELFF. The CDR3 coding sequence is TGTGCCAGCAGCTTAAGGGAGTTTGGTTTCGGGGAGCTGTTTTTT. Using reference TRBV7-2 and TRBJ2-2 for the parts outside the CDR3, the full variable domain is GAGVSQSPSNKVTEKGKDVELRCDPISGHTALYWYRQSLGQGLEFLIYFQGNSAPDKSGLPSDRFSAERTGGSVSTLTIQRTQQEDSAVYLCASSLREFGFGELFFGEGSRLTVL.

The chain uses TRBV7-2 and TRBJ2-7; TRBD2 agrees at 8 bases. Germline lookup yields CDR1 SGHTA and CDR2 FQGNSA. The CDR3 sequence is 17 residues long. Losses at the gene ends were 5 bases for V and 5 bases for J; bases not matched to a gene: 17. CDR3 sequence: CASSPQPSGSGLDEQYF. The CDR3 DNA is TGTGCCAGCAGCCCACAGCCCAGCGGGAGTGGTCTGGACGAGCAGTACTTC.

Notes on this clonotype: The junction shows a germline mismatch at one end, possibly a read error. This sequence joins TRBV5-1 and TRBJ2-5; 8 bases align to TRBD1. CDR3 size: 16 residues. In germline, CDR1 is SGHRS, CDR2 YFSETQ. The CDR3, as DNA: TGCGTCAGCAGCCAACCGGGACAGGTGGTGGGAGAGACCCAGTACTTC. Residues: CVSSQPGQVVGETQYF.

This clonotype was observed many times. The chain has TRBV20-1 and TRBJ2-7, with a possible D match to TRBD1 (6 bases). Looked up from germline, CDR1 is DFQATT and CDR2 is SNEGSKA (reference sequence). This CDR3 spans 13 amino acids. V was shortened by 4 bases and J by 4 bases, with 14 bases between the two germline ends. CDR3 DNA sequence: TGCAGTGCTACACCGGACAGCCTTTACGAGCAGTACTTC. Encoded protein: CSATPDSLYEQYF.

The chain links TRBV10-3 to TRBJ1-4, with D possibly TRBD1 on 6 matching bases. The CDR3 covers 15 residues. Trimming took off 3 bases at V and 7 bases at J, with 15 bases between the two ends. CDR1 is ENHRY, CDR2 SYGVKD, per germline. The CDR3 region is CAISEEASGAEKLFF. In DNA, the CDR3 is TGTGCCATCAGTGAAGAGGCATCAGGGGCTGAAAAACTGTTTTTT.

The rearrangement links TRBV29-1 to TRBJ2-2; D not resolved. Per germline, CDR1 SQVTM and CDR2 ANQGSEA. Trimming removed 5 bases from V and 0 bases from J, with 13 bases in between. This CDR3 comprises 15 residues. CDR3 sequence reads: CSVTPGNTNTGELFF. For the CDR3, the DNA is TGCAGCGTTACCCCTGGGAATACGAACACCGGGGAGCTGTTTTTT.

This rearrangement joins TRBV12-3 or TRBV12-4 to TRBJ2-7; perhaps TRBD1 as D (5 bases). CDR3 size: 12 residues. With 11 bases removed from V and 0 bases from J, the gap between germline ends came to 11 bases. The CDR3 DNA reads TGTGCCTCTCAGGGCGACTCCTACGAGCAGTACTTC. Translation gives CASQGDSYEQYF.

The rearrangement joins TRBV7-8 to TRBJ2-1; 9 bases fit TRBD2. Trimming cost V 4 bases and J 3 bases; bases outside gene matches: 10. Germline loops: CDR1 SGHVS, CDR2 FQNEAQ. This CDR3 region has 17 residues. The CDR3 loop is CASSSSGSGRFYNEQFF. In DNA, the CDR3 is TGTGCCAGCAGCTCCAGTGGTAGCGGGAGATTCTACAATGAGCAGTTCTTC.

The V gene is TRBV25-1, the J gene TRBJ2-5; D perhaps matches TRBD1 (6 bases). The CDR3 contains 13 residues. Deletions cut 6 bases from V and 4 bases from J, with 12 bases between. Germline CDR1 reads MGHDK; CDR2 reads SYGVNS. CDR3: CASRGAVGETQYF. The CDR3 DNA reads TGTGCCAGCAGGGGGGCAGTCGGAGAGACCCAGTACTTC.

There are a few counts of this clonotype. The genes are TRBV7-3 and TRBJ2-3; TRBD2 is a possible D gene (5 bases). The CDR3 has 14 amino acids. Between the trimmed V and J ends, which lost 0 bases and 6 bases, there was a span of 10 bases. Per germline, CDR1 SGHTA and CDR2 FQGTGA. CDR3 protein: CASSLTTGGDTQYF. The CDR3 DNA sequence: TGTGCCAGCAGCTTAACGACCGGCGGGGATACGCAGTATTTT.

The chain recombines TRBV5-6 with TRBJ2-5; D assignment may be TRBD1 or TRBD2 (5 bases each). The CDR3 runs to 13 residues. Trimming shortened V by 1 base and J by 8 bases, and 12 bases separated the two germline ends. Looked up from germline, CDR1 is SGHDT and CDR2 is YYEEEE. The CDR3 is CASSLPGTQTQYF. As DNA, the CDR3 is TGTGCCAGCAGCTTGCCAGGGACCCAAACCCAGTACTTC. Variable domain in full (rest from reference TRBV5-6 and TRBJ2-5): DAGVTQSPTHLIKTRGQQVTLRCSPKSGHDTVSWYQQALGQGPQFIFQYYEEEERQRGNFPDRFSGHQFPNYSSELNVNALLLGDSALYLCASSLPGTQTQYFGPGTRLLVL.

This clonotype turned up a few times. The chain employs TRBV20-1 and TRBJ2-7; the match to TRBD2 covers 7 bases. CDR1 is DFQATT, CDR2 SNEGSKA, per germline (reference sequence). This CDR3 is built from 15 residues. The junction had 11 bases not matched to a gene; V was cut back by 6 bases and J by 0 bases. The CDR3 DNA is TGCAGTGCCCATAAGTCGAGCGGGGTCTCCTACGAGCAGTACTTC. This codes for CSAHKSSGVSYEQYF.

This chain uses TRBV2 with TRBJ2-3; 7 bases are a match to TRBD2. Trimming removed 1 base from V and 6 bases from J; junction bases left unmatched: 7. This CDR3 comprises 15 residues. Germline CDR1 and CDR2: SNHLY and FYNNEI. The CDR3, as DNA: TGTGCCAGCAGTGAAGTGGGAGGGCCTGATGATACGCAGTATTTT. Residues: CASSEVGGPDDTQYF.

The genes are TRBV20-1 and TRBJ2-5; D remains ambiguous. The CDR3 extends over 14 amino acids. From germline, CDR1 is DFQATT and CDR2 SNEGSKA (reference sequence). V was trimmed by 6 bases and J by 4 bases, leaving 18 bases between them. The CDR3 DNA is TGCAGTGCCCTGGAACCATGGAGAACAGAGACCCAGTACTTC. Translated, it gives CSALEPWRTETQYF.

The genes are TRBV2 and TRBJ1-5, with 7 bases that match TRBD1. The germline V gene has CDR1 SNHLY and CDR2 FYNNEI. The CDR3 contains 15 residues. V gave up 6 bases and J gave up 2 bases; unmatched junction bases: 7. CDR3 in amino acids: CASREYRGGNQPQHF. The CDR3 DNA reads TGTGCCAGCAGAGAATACAGGGGAGGCAATCAGCCCCAGCATTTT.

This chain connects TRBV20-1 to TRBJ2-1; tentatively, D is TRBD2 (6 bases). CDR3 length: 14 amino acids. CDR1 and CDR2 from the germline V gene are DFQATT and SNEGSKA (reference sequence). V was trimmed by 3 bases and J by 9 bases, leaving 18 bases between them. DNA for the CDR3: TGCAGTGCTAGTTTTCTAGCGTCCGTCCGTGAGCAGTTCTTC. Its translation: CSASFLASVREQFF.

With respect to this clonotype: This sequence may be a read error, since a much larger clone differs from it by one base. The chain is built from TRBV3-1 and TRBJ1-5, with 10 bases aligning to TRBD1. Germline CDR1 is LGHDT and CDR2 is YNNKEL (reference sequence). J was trimmed by 10 bases and V by 4 bases; bases with no gene match: 10. This CDR3 spans 15 amino acids. The CDR3, as DNA: TGTGCCAGCAGCCCGACTAACGGGACAGGGGAACCCCAGCATTTT. It translates to CASSPTNGTGEPQHF.

This clonotype was found a few times. The chain combines TRBV7-2 with TRBJ1-6; D perhaps matches TRBD1 (5 bases). In germline, CDR1 is SGHTA, CDR2 FQGNSA. Trimming shortened V by 5 bases and J by 6 bases, and 11 bases separated the two germline ends. This CDR3 contains 14 residues. The CDR3 reads CASSLLGLNSPLHF. The CDR3 region has the DNA TGTGCCAGCAGCCTGCTGGGGCTTAATTCACCCCTCCACTTT.

The chain links TRBV7-2 to TRBJ1-6; D perhaps matches TRBD1 (5 bases). The CDR3 sequence is 12 residues long. V was pared by 7 bases and J by 8 bases, with 9 bases between. CDR1 SGHTA and CDR2 FQGNSA come from the germline V gene. For the CDR3, the DNA is TGTGCCAGCACCCGGGGGGATTCACCCCTCCACTTT. Amino acid sequence: CASTRGDSPLHF.

This clonotype has a count of ten or more. The chain employs TRBV5-1 and TRBJ2-3; 10 bases are a match to TRBD2. The CDR3 extends over 16 amino acids. The ends lost 4 bases at V and 0 bases at J; junction bases unmatched: 5. Germline lookup yields CDR1 SGHRS and CDR2 YFSETQ. The CDR3 coding sequence is TGCGCCAGCAGCCCAGGACTAGCGGCAAGCACAGATACGCAGTATTTT. This gives the protein CASSPGLAASTDTQYF.